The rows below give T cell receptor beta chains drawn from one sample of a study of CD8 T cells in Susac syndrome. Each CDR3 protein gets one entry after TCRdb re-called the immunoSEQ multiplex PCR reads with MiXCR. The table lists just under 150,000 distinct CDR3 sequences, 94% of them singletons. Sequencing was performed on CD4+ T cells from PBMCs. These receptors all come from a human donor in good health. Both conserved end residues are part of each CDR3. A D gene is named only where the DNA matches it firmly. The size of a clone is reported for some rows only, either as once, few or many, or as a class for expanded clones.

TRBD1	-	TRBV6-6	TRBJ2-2	CASSSTGVGTGELFF	TGTGCCAGCAGTTCAACAGGGGTTGGGACCGGGGAGCTGTTTTTT
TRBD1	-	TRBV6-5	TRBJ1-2	CASSRDSYYGYTF	TGTGCCAGCAGTCGGGACAGCTACTATGGCTACACCTTC
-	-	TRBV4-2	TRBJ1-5	CASSPGSGDQPQHF	TGTGCCAGCAGCCCTGGTTCGGGCGATCAGCCCCAGCATTTT
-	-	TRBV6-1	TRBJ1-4	CASSDNKGAEKLFF	TGTGCCAGCAGTGATAATAAAGGGGCTGAAAAACTGTTTTTT
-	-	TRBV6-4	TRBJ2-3	CASSDLFTDTQYF	TGTGCCAGCAGTGACCTTTTCACAGATACGCAGTATTTT
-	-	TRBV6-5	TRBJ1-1	CASRKNTEAFF	TGTGCCAGCAGGAAGAACACTGAAGCTTTCTTT
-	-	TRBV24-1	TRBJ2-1	CATSDVTGRRNEQFF	TGTGCCACCAGTGATGTCACGGGACGGCGAAATGAGCAGTTCTTC
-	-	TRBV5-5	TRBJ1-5	CASRFRDTGKVSNQPQHF	TGTGCCAGCAGGTTCCGGGACACGGGGAAAGTTAGCAATCAGCCCCAGCATTTT
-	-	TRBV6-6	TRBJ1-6	CASRAATNSPLHF	TGTGCCAGCCGAGCAGCTACAAATTCACCCCTCCACTTT
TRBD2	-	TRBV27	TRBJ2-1	CASSLIAGGGYNEQFF	TGTGCCAGCAGTTTAATAGCGGGAGGGGGTTACAATGAGCAGTTCTTC
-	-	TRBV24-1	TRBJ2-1	CATRAHQSYNEQFF	TGTGCCACCAGGGCCCACCAGTCCTACAATGAGCAGTTCTTC
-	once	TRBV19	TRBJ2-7	CASSVTGTHEQYF	TGTGCCAGTAGTGTTACAGGGACACACGAGCAGTACTTC
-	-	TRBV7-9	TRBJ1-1	CASSSARRVMNTEAFF	TGTGCCAGCAGCTCTGCGAGGAGGGTTATGAACACTGAAGCTTTCTTT
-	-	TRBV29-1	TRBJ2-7	CSVNRVPNDYEQYF	TGCAGCGTCAACAGGGTCCCTAATGACTACGAGCAGTACTTC
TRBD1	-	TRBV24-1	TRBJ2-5	CATSDPPGQGDQETQYF	TGTGCCACCAGTGATCCTCCGGGACAGGGGGACCAAGAGACCCAGTACTTC
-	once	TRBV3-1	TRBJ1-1	CASSQGQVLNTEAFF	TGTGCCAGCAGCCAAGGACAGGTATTGAACACTGAAGCTTTCTTT
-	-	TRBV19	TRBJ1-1	CASRGDNNLNTEAFF	TGTGCCAGTAGGGGGGATAACAACTTGAACACTGAAGCTTTCTTT
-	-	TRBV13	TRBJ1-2	CASSLGVRGNYGYTF	TGTGCCAGCAGCTTAGGCGTTCGGGGGAACTATGGCTACACCTTC
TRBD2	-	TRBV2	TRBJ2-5	CASGGETQYF	TGTGCCTCGGGAGGAGAGACCCAGTACTTC
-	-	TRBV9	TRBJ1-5	CASSVEGLQPQHF	TGTGCCAGCAGCGTAGAGGGCCTTCAGCCCCAGCATTTT
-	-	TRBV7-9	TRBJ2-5	CASSLRGFGETQYF	TGTGCCAGCAGCTTAAGGGGGTTTGGGGAGACCCAGTACTTC
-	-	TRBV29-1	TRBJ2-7	CSVVRDISYEQYF	TGCAGCGTTGTTCGGGACATCTCCTACGAGCAGTACTTC
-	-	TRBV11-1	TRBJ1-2	CASSQPRELYGYTF	TGTGCCAGCAGCCAACCCCGGGAGCTCTATGGCTACACCTTC
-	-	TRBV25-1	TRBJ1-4	CASSEPRGRLEKLFF	TGTGCCAGCAGTGAGCCCAGGGGTCGGCTTGAAAAACTGTTTTTT
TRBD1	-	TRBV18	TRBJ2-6	CASSPRTGGAPGANVLTF	TGTGCCAGCTCACCTCGGACAGGGGGTGCACCTGGGGCCAACGTCCTGACTTTC
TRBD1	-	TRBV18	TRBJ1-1	CASSPPGQGYTEAFF	TGTGCCAGCTCACCACCGGGACAGGGATACACTGAAGCTTTCTTT
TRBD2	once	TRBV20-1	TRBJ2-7	CSARTSGAYEQYF	TGCAGTGCCCGGACTAGCGGAGCCTACGAGCAGTACTTC
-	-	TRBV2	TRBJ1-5	CASSEIWTVHQPQHF	TGTGCCAGCAGTGAAATCTGGACAGTACATCAGCCCCAGCATTTT
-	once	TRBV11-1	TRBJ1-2	CASSLPGNTPYTF	TGTGCCAGCAGCTTACCAGGGAACACGCCCTACACCTTC
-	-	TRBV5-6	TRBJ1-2	CASSLVRGDYGYTF	TGTGCCAGCAGCTTGGTACGAGGGGACTATGGCTACACCTTC
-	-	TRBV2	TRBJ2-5	CASSDFRRGQETQYF	TGTGCCAGCAGTGATTTTAGGAGGGGTCAAGAGACCCAGTACTTC
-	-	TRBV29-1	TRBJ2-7	CSVAGTSHYEQYF	TGCAGCGTTGCAGGGACCTCCCACTACGAGCAGTACTTC